This T cell receptor beta chain is drawn from a study of shared clonotypes between healthy human individuals. General observations from the study: Against clonotypes common to all four donors, non-shared ones had lower generation probabilities.

As concerns this clone: Antigen: not known.

Libraries were prepared by immunoSEQ multiplex PCR; TCRdb keeps only in-frame clonotypes and omits some of them. The table has 1,500,000 or so clones, 95% to 97% seen once. With 5 bases removed from V and 7 bases from J, the gap between germline ends came to 20 bases. The CDR3 length is 16 residues. The germline V gene encodes CDR1 SGHTA and CDR2 FQGNSA. The chain recombines TRBV7-2 with TRBJ1-4, with a possible D match to TRBD1 (5 bases). Sample: naive CD4+ T cells sorted from blood. Documented subset: CD45RA+ positively selected. This sequence was found in a man between 25 and 39 years old in good health. The CDR3 region has the DNA TGTGCCAGCAGCCGAGTCGGAGGAGGGGTACGTGAAAAACTGTTTTTT. This translates into CASSRVGGGVREKLFF.